This T cell receptor (beta chain) derives from a study of T cells in Graves' hyperthyroidism and ophthalmopathy. Study at large: Any treatment followed the collection of peripheral blood at initial diagnosis.

Study-level findings and limits: In the blood, most expanded thyroid clonotypes above 0.001 appeared as well. A model built on 13 V-J features separated ophthalmopathy from stable hyperthyroidism.

This CDR3 region has 15 residues. Looked up from germline, CDR1 is LNHNV and CDR2 is YYDKDF (reference sequence). V lost 0 bases and J 5 bases, leaving 13 bases between the germline ends. For the diagnoses, clinical symptoms, serum thyroxine and TRAb, thyroid ultrasound and orbital computed tomography were used. Amplification yielded TCR beta CDR3 regions, with RNA transcripts as the source. HTBI primers drove first-round RT-PCR of the TCR CDR3. Via MiXCR, TCRdb re-called the multiplex PCR reads, giving one row per CDR3 protein. The data contain about 640,000 distinct CDR3 sequences, under 25% of them singletons. Details on this clonotype: Antigen specificity is unknown.

The chain recombines TRBV15 with TRBJ1-2; D remains ambiguous. The sample consisted of blood. The receptor was isolated from a man aged 25 to 45 with Graves' ophthalmopathy. The CDR3 DNA reads TGTGCCACCAGCAGAGAATCTGTGTCTCCTTATGGCTACACCTTC. Its translation is CATSRESVSPYGYTF. The whole variable domain, filled in from reference TRBV15 and TRBJ1-2, reads DAMVIQNPRYQVTQFGKPVTLSCSQTLNHNVMYWYQQKSSQAPKLLFHYYDKDFNNEADTPDNFQSRRPNTSFCFLDIRSPGLGDTAMYLCATSRESVSPYGYTFGSGTRLTVV.